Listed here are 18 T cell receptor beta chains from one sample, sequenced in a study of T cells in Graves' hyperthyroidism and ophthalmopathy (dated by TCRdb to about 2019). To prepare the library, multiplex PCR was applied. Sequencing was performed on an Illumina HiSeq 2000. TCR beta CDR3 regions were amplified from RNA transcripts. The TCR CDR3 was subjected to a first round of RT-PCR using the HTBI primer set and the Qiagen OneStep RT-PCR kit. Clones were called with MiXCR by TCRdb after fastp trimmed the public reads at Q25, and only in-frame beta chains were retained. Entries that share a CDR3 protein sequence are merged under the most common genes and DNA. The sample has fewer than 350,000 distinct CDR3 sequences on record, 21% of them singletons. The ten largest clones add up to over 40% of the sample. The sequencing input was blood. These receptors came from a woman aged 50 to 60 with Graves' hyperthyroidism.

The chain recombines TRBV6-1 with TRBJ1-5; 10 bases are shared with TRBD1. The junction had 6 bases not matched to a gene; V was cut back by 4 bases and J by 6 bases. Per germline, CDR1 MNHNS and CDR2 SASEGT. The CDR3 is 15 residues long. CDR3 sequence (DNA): TGTGCCAGCAGTGTTCGACAGGGGGCTTTTCAGCCCCAGCATTTT. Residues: CASSVRQGAFQPQHF.

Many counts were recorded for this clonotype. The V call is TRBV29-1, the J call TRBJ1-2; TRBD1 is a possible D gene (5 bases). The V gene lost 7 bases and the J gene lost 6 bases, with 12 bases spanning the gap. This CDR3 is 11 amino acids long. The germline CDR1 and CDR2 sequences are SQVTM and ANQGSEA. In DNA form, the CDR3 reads TGCAGCGGCGGACTCAGGGATGGCTACACCTTC. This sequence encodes CSGGLRDGYTF. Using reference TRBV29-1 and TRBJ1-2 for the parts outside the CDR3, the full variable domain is SAVISQKPSRDICQRGTSLTIQCQVDSQVTMMFWYRQQPGQSLTLIATANQGSEATYESGFVIDKFPISRPNLTFSTLTVSNMSPEDSSIYLCSGGLRDGYTFGSGTRLTVV.

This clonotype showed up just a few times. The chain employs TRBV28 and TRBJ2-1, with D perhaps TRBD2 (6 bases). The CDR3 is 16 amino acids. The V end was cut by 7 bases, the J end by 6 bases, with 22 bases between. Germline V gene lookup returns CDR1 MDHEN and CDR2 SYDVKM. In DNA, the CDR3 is TGTGCCAGCAATTCACTCTGGGGGGAGTTCACCAATGAGCAGTTCTTC. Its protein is CASNSLWGEFTNEQFF.

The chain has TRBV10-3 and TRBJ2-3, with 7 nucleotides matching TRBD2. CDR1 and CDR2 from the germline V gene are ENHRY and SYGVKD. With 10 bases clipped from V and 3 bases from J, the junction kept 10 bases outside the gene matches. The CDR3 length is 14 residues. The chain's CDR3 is CATLWEGPTDTQYF. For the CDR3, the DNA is TGTGCCACCTTGTGGGAGGGGCCGACAGATACGCAGTATTTT.

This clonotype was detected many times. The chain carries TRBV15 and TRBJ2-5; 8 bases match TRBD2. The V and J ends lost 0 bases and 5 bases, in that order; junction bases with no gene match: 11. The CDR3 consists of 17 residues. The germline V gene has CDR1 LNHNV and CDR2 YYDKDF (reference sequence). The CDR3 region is CATSRETLSGSFETQYF. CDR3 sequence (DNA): TGTGCCACCAGCAGAGAGACGTTAAGCGGGAGTTTCGAGACCCAGTACTTC.

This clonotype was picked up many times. Written as DNA, the CDR3 is TGCAGTGCTAGAGATCAACTCCCCGCCCGGTTCAAGGGCAATCAGCCCCAGCATTTT. It is translated as CSARDQLPARFKGNQPQHF. The chain employs TRBV20-1 and TRBJ1-5; D remains ambiguous. The CDR3 length is 19 residues. CDR1 and CDR2 from the germline V gene are DFQATT and SNEGSKA (reference sequence). With 0 bases removed from V and 2 bases from J, the gap between germline ends came to 23 bases.

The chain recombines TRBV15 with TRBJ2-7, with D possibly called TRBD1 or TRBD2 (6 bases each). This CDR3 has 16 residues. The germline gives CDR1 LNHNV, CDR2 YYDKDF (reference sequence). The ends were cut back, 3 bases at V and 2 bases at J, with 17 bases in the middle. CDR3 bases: TGTGCCACCAGCAGCCTACAGGGTTCTAGCGCCTACGAGCAGTACTTC. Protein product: CATSSLQGSSAYEQYF. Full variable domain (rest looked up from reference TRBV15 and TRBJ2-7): DAMVIQNPRYQVTQFGKPVTLSCSQTLNHNVMYWYQQKSSQAPKLLFHYYDKDFNNEADTPDNFQSRRPNTSFCFLDIRSPGLGDTAMYLCATSSLQGSSAYEQYFGPGTRLTVT.

CDR3: CASSYRGDTQYF. The CDR3 DNA reads TGTGCCAGCAGTTACAGGGGGGATACGCAGTATTTT. The J gene is TRBJ2-3, the V gene TRBV28; 8 nucleotides match TRBD1. CDR1 and CDR2 from the germline V gene are MDHEN and SYDVKM. V lost 4 bases, J lost 6 bases, and 0 bases stayed unmatched. This CDR3 contains 12 residues.

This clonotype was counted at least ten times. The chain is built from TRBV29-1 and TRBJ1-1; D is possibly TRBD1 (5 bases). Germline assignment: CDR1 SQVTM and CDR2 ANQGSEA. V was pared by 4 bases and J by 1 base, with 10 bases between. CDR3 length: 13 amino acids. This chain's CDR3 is CSVGGRENTEAFF. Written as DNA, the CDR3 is TGCAGCGTTGGGGGCAGGGAGAACACTGAAGCTTTCTTT. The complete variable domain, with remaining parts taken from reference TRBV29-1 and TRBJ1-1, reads SAVISQKPSRDICQRGTSLTIQCQVDSQVTMMFWYRQQPGQSLTLIATANQGSEATYESGFVIDKFPISRPNLTFSTLTVSNMSPEDSSIYLCSVGGRENTEAFFGQGTRLTVV.

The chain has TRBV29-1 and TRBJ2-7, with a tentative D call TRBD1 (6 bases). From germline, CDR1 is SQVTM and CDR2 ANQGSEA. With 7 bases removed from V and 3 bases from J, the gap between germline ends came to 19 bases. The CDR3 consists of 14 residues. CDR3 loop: CSAEDSPNNYEQYF. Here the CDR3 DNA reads TGCAGCGCCGAGGACAGTCCCAACAACTACGAGCAGTACTTC.

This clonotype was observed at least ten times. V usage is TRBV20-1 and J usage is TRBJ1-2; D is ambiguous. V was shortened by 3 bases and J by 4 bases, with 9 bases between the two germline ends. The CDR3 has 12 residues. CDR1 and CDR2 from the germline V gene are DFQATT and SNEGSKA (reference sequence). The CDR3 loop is CSASGSGYGYTF. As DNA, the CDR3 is TGCAGTGCTAGCGGATCGGGCTATGGCTACACCTTC.

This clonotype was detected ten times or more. The CDR3 DNA reads as TGTGCCAGCAGTCCGGATTGGGGGGTTCCGAGTACCGGGGAGCTGTTTTTT. It yields the protein CASSPDWGVPSTGELFF. V is TRBV28 and J is TRBJ2-2, with D possibly matching TRBD2 (6 bases). V was pared by 5 bases and J by 5 bases, with 21 bases between. Looked up from germline, CDR1 is MDHEN and CDR2 is SYDVKM. CDR3 length: 17 amino acids.

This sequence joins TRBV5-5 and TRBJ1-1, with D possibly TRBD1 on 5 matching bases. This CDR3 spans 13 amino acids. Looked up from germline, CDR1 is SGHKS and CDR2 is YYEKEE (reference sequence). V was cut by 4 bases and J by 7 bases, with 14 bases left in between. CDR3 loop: CASSLRQSFEAFF. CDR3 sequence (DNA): TGTGCCAGCAGCCTTCGACAGAGCTTTGAAGCTTTCTTT.

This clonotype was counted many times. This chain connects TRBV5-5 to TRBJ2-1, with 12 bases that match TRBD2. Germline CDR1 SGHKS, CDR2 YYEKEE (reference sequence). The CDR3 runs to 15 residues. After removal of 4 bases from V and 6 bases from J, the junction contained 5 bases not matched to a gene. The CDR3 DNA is TGTGCCAGCAGCCCTACTAGCGGGGGGATCAATGAGCAGTTCTTC. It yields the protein CASSPTSGGINEQFF.

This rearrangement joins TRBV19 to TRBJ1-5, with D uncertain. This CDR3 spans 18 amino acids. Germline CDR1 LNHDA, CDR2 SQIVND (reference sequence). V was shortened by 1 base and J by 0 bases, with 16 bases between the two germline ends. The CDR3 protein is CASSIGISAAGSNQPQHF. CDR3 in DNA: TGTGCCAGTAGTATAGGGATTTCGGCGGCGGGTAGCAATCAGCCCCAGCATTTT.

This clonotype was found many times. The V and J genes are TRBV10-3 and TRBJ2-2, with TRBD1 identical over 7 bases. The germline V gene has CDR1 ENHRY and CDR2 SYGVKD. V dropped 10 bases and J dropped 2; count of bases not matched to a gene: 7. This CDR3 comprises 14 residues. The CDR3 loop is CANSGTANTGELFF. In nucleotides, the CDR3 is TGTGCCAATTCCGGGACAGCCAACACCGGGGAGCTGTTTTTT.

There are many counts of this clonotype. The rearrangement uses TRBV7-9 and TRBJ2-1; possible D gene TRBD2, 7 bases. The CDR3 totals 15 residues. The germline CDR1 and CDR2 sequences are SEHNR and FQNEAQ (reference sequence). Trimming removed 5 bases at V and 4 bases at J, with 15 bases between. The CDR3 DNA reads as TGTGCCAGCAGCGAGTGGGGGGGCGGTTACAATGAGCAGTTCTTC. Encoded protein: CASSEWGGGYNEQFF.

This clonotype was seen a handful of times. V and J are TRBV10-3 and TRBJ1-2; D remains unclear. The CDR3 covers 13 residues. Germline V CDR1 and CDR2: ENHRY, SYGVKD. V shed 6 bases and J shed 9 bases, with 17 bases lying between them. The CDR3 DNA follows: TGTGCCATCAGGGACCGACTTCTATGGAGCTACACCTTC. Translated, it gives CAIRDRLLWSYTF.